Listed here are 24 T cell receptor beta chains from one sample, sequenced in a study of metastatic and nonmetastatic thyroid tumors (dated by TCRdb to 2018 to 2021). None of the patients had been given any treatment before thyroid surgery. Receptors were amplified or captured by PCR. These reads were obtained on an Illumina HiSeq 4000. The public reads were reprocessed in TCRdb via fastp at Q25 and MiXCR, keeping in-frame beta chains. The sample table records about 7,900 clones; roughly 24% of these occur just once. 5% to 6.5% of the sample lies in the top ten. The sequenced sample consisted of adjacent normal tissue. These receptors all stem from a female donor with papillary thyroid cancer or a benign thyroid nodule (not recorded which). Some clones in this sample may be carry-over from other donors' samples.

Concerning this clone itself: An end of the junction does not agree with germline; a read error may underlie this. The gene calls are TRBV6-5 and TRBJ2-7; D is unresolved. The CDR3 is 13 residues long. Germline CDR1 and CDR2: MNHEY and SVGAGI. Here the CDR3 DNA reads TGTGGCAGCAGGTACCAAGGAGCCTACGCGCAGTACTTC. Protein sequence: CGSRYQGAYAQYF.

This clone has more than one count but fewer than ten. This chain links TRBV6-1 with TRBJ1-4; TRBD1 matches 7 bases. CDR1 MNHNS and CDR2 SASEGT come from the germline V gene. The CDR3 is 14 residues long. V lost 6 bases, J lost 3 bases, and 4 bases stayed unmatched. The CDR3 DNA reads as TGTGCCAGCAGGGGAGACAGGGCTAATGAAAAACTGTTTTTT. Translation: CASRGDRANEKLFF.

This clone was detected only a few times. The genes are TRBV6-1 and TRBJ2-7; no reliable D call. Trimming took 5 bases from V and 7 from J, leaving 15 bases between them. The CDR3 sequence is 13 residues long. The germline gives CDR1 MNHNS, CDR2 SASEGT. This CDR3 is CASSFYLGNEQYF. DNA of the CDR3: TGTGCCAGCAGTTTTTATCTTGGGAATGAGCAGTACTTC.

The CDR3 loop is CASSPLPGHAGANEKLFF. In nucleotides, the CDR3 is TGTGCCAGCAGCCCGTTGCCGGGACACGCCGGGGCTAATGAAAAACTGTTTTTT. The genes are TRBV11-1 and TRBJ1-4; TRBD1 might be the D (6 bases). Germline V gene sequence: CDR1 SGHAT, CDR2 FQDESV (reference sequence). V lost 5 bases, J lost 3 bases, and 22 bases lay in between. The CDR3 totals 18 residues.

CDR3 in DNA: TGTGCCAGCAGCTTTCGATATAACGGGGAGCTGTTTTTT. This translates into CASSFRYNGELFF. The chain has TRBV7-2 and TRBJ2-2; no definite D call. Germline assignment: CDR1 SGHTA and CDR2 FQGNSA. The germline V and J ends were trimmed by 3 bases and 7 bases, with 9 bases remaining between them. The CDR3 has 13 amino acids.

A few counts support this clone. This sequence may be a read error, since a much larger clone differs from it by one base. V is TRBV3-1 and J is TRBJ2-1, with a possible D match to TRBD2 (5 bases). Germline values: CDR1 LGHDT, CDR2 YNNKEL (reference sequence). The CDR3 length is 19 residues. DNA for the CDR3: TGTGCCAGCAGCCAAGATCGTAGTGGGAGTTCGAGCTCCTACAGTGAGCAGTTCTTC. This codes for CASSQDRSGSSSSYSEQFF.

This clone was seen a handful of times. One junction end disagrees with the germline gene, perhaps due to a read error. The chain uses TRBV12-3 or TRBV12-4 and TRBJ2-2; D is possibly TRBD1 or TRBD2 (5 bases each). This CDR3 has 12 amino acids. For the CDR3, the DNA is TGTGCCAGCAGTTTTGGGACCGGGCAGCTGTTTTTT. It encodes CASSFGTGQLFF.

This clone is termed medium-sized. The V gene is TRBV12-3 or TRBV12-4, the J gene TRBJ1-1; TRBD1 is a possible D gene (5 bases). V lost 3 bases and J 1 base, leaving 9 bases between the germline ends. CDR3 length: 14 amino acids. The CDR3 region is CASSLGLRNTEAFF. CDR3 nucleotide sequence: TGTGCCAGCAGTTTGGGACTGAGGAACACTGAAGCTTTCTTT.

This clone is labeled medium-sized. J is TRBJ2-5 and V is TRBV4-1, with D perhaps matching TRBD2 (7 bases). Trimming shortened V by 5 bases and J by 2 bases, and 9 bases separated the two germline ends. The CDR3 sequence is 13 residues long. The V gene's germline CDR1 is MGHRA and CDR2 YSYEKL. In DNA form, the CDR3 reads TGCGCCAGCAGCAGGGGGGGGCAAGAGACCCAGTACTTC. Translated, it gives CASSRGGQETQYF.

The rearrangement links TRBV5-1 to TRBJ2-7; 8 bases agree with TRBD1. CDR3 length equals 15 residues. In germline, CDR1 is SGHRS, CDR2 YFSETQ. With V trimmed by 3 bases and J by 5 bases, 10 bases remained unmatched. CDR3 in DNA: TGCGCCAGCAGCTCAGCCGGGACAGGTGAAGACGAGCAGTACTTC. It is translated as CASSSAGTGEDEQYF.

The chain uses TRBV11-2 and TRBJ2-7; D possibly corresponds to TRBD2 (5 bases). CDR1 and CDR2 from the germline V gene are SGHAT and FQNNGV. CDR3 size: 15 residues. Trimming stripped 3 bases from V and 5 bases from J, with 17 bases between. CDR3 residues: CASSFWERRRNEQYF. CDR3 bases: TGTGCCAGCAGCTTCTGGGAGAGAAGGAGAAACGAGCAGTACTTC.

This rearrangement joins TRBV28 to TRBJ2-7; 10 nucleotides match TRBD2. The CDR3 totals 16 residues. Per germline, CDR1 MDHEN and CDR2 SYDVKM. The V segment lost 2 bases and the J segment 5 bases; nucleotides outside the gene matches: 9. The CDR3 reads CASSLPLAGVIHEQYF. In DNA form, the CDR3 reads TGTGCCAGCAGTTTACCTCTAGCGGGAGTTATCCACGAGCAGTACTTC.

The rearrangement uses TRBV28 and TRBJ2-7, with 7 nucleotides matching TRBD2. The junction had 1 base not matched to a gene; V was cut back by 3 bases and J by 5 bases. The CDR3 has 12 residues. Looked up from germline, CDR1 is MDHEN and CDR2 is SYDVKM. The DNA for the CDR3 is TGTGCCAGCAGTTTGGGAGGGGACGAGCAGTACTTC. Translating it yields CASSLGGDEQYF.

The chain has TRBV5-1 and TRBJ2-2; 11 positions agree with TRBD2. Trimming at V came to 4 bases and at J to 7 bases, leaving 3 bases not matched to a gene. This CDR3 is 14 amino acids long. CDR1 and CDR2 (germline): SGHRS, YFSETQ. CDR3 region: CASSGGTSGGELFF. In DNA form, the CDR3 reads TGCGCCAGCAGCGGAGGGACTAGCGGCGGGGAGCTGTTTTTT.

The chain combines TRBV6-1 with TRBJ2-3; 8 bases match TRBD2. CDR1 is MNHNS, CDR2 SASEGT, per germline. Trimming cost V 8 bases and J 4 bases; bases outside gene matches: 8. The CDR3 is 14 amino acids. CDR3 DNA sequence: TGTGCCAGCTCCTTAGCGGGATCTGCAGATACGCAGTATTTT. Translated, it gives CASSLAGSADTQYF.

The chain is built from TRBV7-8 and TRBJ1-2; perhaps TRBD1 as D (5 bases). Germline assignment: CDR1 SGHVS and CDR2 FQNEAQ. V lost 1 base to trimming and J lost 4 bases, with 10 bases between them. The CDR3 loop spans 14 amino acids. Here the CDR3 reads CASSLGIDSYGYTF. CDR3 DNA: TGTGCCAGCAGCTTAGGGATAGACAGCTATGGCTACACCTTC.

This clone was seen only a few times. The CDR3 DNA sequence: TGTGCCAGCAGAACGGGACAGGGGGTTCAGCCCCAGCATTTT. This sequence encodes CASRTGQGVQPQHF. V is TRBV27 and J is TRBJ1-5; the match to TRBD1 covers 11 bases. The germline V gene has CDR1 MNHEY and CDR2 SMNVEV (reference sequence). The length of the CDR3 is 14 residues. V gave up 6 bases and J gave up 6 bases; unmatched junction bases: 4.

This clone was recorded a few times. The rearrangement joins TRBV5-5 to TRBJ1-5, with a weak D call TRBD1 (5 bases). Trimming shortened V by 4 bases and J by 4 bases, and 18 bases separated the two germline ends. The CDR3 runs 16 residues. Germline assignment: CDR1 SGHKS and CDR2 YYEKEE (reference sequence). Here the CDR3 DNA reads TGTGCCAGCAGCCCCCAGCCGACAGCCTTTAATCAGCCCCAGCATTTT. Translation: CASSPQPTAFNQPQHF.

This clone is categorized as medium-sized. The CDR3 region has the DNA TGTGCCAGCAGGGGGGCCGGGGGGTACCAAGAGACCCAGTACTTC. Translated, it gives CASRGAGGYQETQYF. This chain uses TRBV2 with TRBJ2-5, with a tentative D call TRBD2 (7 bases). The V gene lost 6 bases and the J gene lost 0 bases, with 14 bases spanning the gap. The CDR3 extends over 15 amino acids. Germline assignment: CDR1 SNHLY and CDR2 FYNNEI.

By proportion, this clone is medium-sized. The J gene is TRBJ1-1, the V gene TRBV11-2; a possible D gene is TRBD1 (5 bases). Looked up from germline, CDR1 is SGHAT and CDR2 is FQNNGV. V lost 2 bases, J lost 0 bases, and 13 bases lay in between. The CDR3 loop spans 16 amino acids. CDR3 coding DNA: TGTGCCAGCAGCTTACAGAGGGGCATTGTGAACACTGAAGCTTTCTTT. It encodes CASSLQRGIVNTEAFF.

This clone came up many times. Additional DNA sequences in this sample encode the identical CDR3. The V call is TRBV2, the J call TRBJ1-6; unclear D gene. CDR3 length: 16 amino acids. Germline CDR1 SNHLY, CDR2 FYNNEI. Trimming removed 6 bases from V and 4 bases from J, with 16 bases in between. Here the CDR3 reads CASSESGPLYNSPLHF. The CDR3 region has the DNA TGTGCCAGCAGCGAATCCGGGCCCCTTTATAATTCACCCCTCCACTTT.

The chain is built from TRBV28 and TRBJ1-2; TRBD1 aligns across 9 bases. CDR1 is MDHEN and CDR2 is SYDVKM in the germline V gene. The trim removed 5 bases at V and 8 bases at J, leaving 9 bases unmatched. The CDR3 length is 14 residues. The CDR3 DNA reads TGTGCCAGCAGTGTGACAGGGGGAACGTTGGGCTACACCTTC. This gives the protein CASSVTGGTLGYTF.

By proportion, this clone is medium-sized. J is TRBJ2-7 and V is TRBV30; 12 bases are a match to TRBD2. Germline values: CDR1 GTSNPN, CDR2 SVGIG (reference sequence). V dropped 6 bases and J dropped 4; count of bases not matched to a gene: 4. The CDR3 spans 13 residues. This chain's CDR3 is CACSSGGAYEQYF. For the CDR3, the DNA is TGTGCCTGCTCTAGCGGGGGGGCTTACGAGCAGTACTTC.

The rearrangement joins TRBV10-1 to TRBJ1-2; 11 positions match TRBD1. The CDR3 has 15 amino acids. The junction had 5 bases not matched to a gene; V was cut back by 6 bases and J by 2 bases. Germline V CDR1 and CDR2: WNHNN, SYGVQD (reference sequence). CDR3 DNA: TGCGCCAGCAGCCCAGGACAGGGGGCAAACTATGGCTACACCTTC. Protein product: CASSPGQGANYGYTF.